These 29 T cell receptor beta chains came from one sample sequenced in a study of T cell responses to AZD1222 COVID-19 vaccine. The data were produced by immunoSEQ multiplex PCR, yet TCRdb's version contains in-frame clones alone and is incomplete. The sample yields some 60,000 clones, 60% to 85% seen once. The sample in question was peripheral blood, obtained 28 days after the second AZD1222 dose. The receptors originated from an adult who received the AZD1222 COVID-19 vaccine.

The chain uses TRBV5-1 and TRBJ1-4, with 9 bases lining up with TRBD1. This CDR3 comprises 17 residues. The trim removed 4 bases at V and 0 bases at J, leaving 7 bases unmatched. Germline V lookup: CDR1 SGHRS, CDR2 YFSETQ. CDR3 DNA: TGCGCCAGCAGCCCCGGGACAGGGTCCGCAACTAATGAAAAACTGTTTTTT. This translates into CASSPGTGSATNEKLFF. Based on the CDR3 plus reference TRBV5-1 and TRBJ1-4, the full variable domain is KAGVTQTPRYLIKTRGQQVTLSCSPISGHRSVSWYQQTPGQGLQFLFEYFSETQRNKGNFPGRFSGRQFSNSRSEMNVSTLELGDSALYLCASSPGTGSATNEKLFFGSGTQLSVL.

The chain is built from TRBV27 and TRBJ2-3; 9 bases are shared with TRBD2. V lost 2 bases to trimming and J lost 5 bases; unmatched junction nucleotides: 8. The germline V gene has CDR1 MNHEY and CDR2 SMNVEV (reference sequence). CDR3 length: 16 amino acids. CDR3 nucleotides: TGTGCCAGCAGTTTAGGGGCGGGGGGGCCAGGAGATACGCAGTATTTT. Its protein is CASSLGAGGPGDTQYF.

CDR3 region: CASSPRGFIGETQYF. The CDR3 coding sequence is TGTGCCAGCTCACCACGGGGGTTTATAGGAGAGACCCAGTACTTC. This sequence joins TRBV18 and TRBJ2-5; D may match TRBD1 or TRBD2 (5 bases each). V lost 1 base, J lost 4 bases, and 13 bases lay in between. CDR3 length equals 15 residues. Germline V gives CDR1 KGHSH, CDR2 LQKENI.

The chain is built from TRBV7-2 and TRBJ2-7; D is undetermined. Trimming cost V 0 bases and J 9 bases, with 12 bases left between them. The germline V gene has CDR1 SGHTA and CDR2 FQGNSA. The CDR3 totals 13 residues. CDR3 bases: TGTGCCAGCAGCTTAGCGCAAGACTCCCGGCAGTACTTC. It yields the protein CASSLAQDSRQYF.

V usage is TRBV30 and J usage is TRBJ2-7; D is uncertain. Germline CDR1 reads GTSNPN; CDR2 reads SVGIG (reference sequence). The length of the CDR3 is 14 residues. Trimming removed 0 bases from V and 4 bases from J, with 13 bases in between. The CDR3: CAWSVGPLQYEQYF. CDR3 DNA: TGTGCCTGGAGTGTGGGCCCGCTTCAGTACGAGCAGTACTTC.

This chain uses TRBV3-1 (or the pseudogene TRBV3-2) with TRBJ1-1, with 10 positions matching TRBD1. This CDR3 has 15 residues. Germline loops: CDR1 LGHDT, CDR2 YNNKEL (reference sequence). V gave up 4 bases and J gave up 1 base; unmatched junction bases: 3. The DNA of the CDR3 is TGTGCCAGCAGCCCGCGGGACAGGGGGAACACTGAAGCTTTCTTT. It translates to CASSPRDRGNTEAFF.

As regards this clone: The junction departs from the called germline gene at one end, perhaps through a read error. The chain combines TRBV23-1 with TRBJ2-2; D tentatively fits TRBD1 or TRBD2 (5 bases each). TRBV23-1 is annotated as an ORF whose role is uncertain. This CDR3 region has 19 residues. This CDR3 reads CATSQLHPGRRGDTGELFF. As DNA, the CDR3 is TGCGCCACCAGTCAACTCCACCCAGGGAGACGAGGGGACACCGGGGAGCTGTTTTTT.

V is TRBV5-1 and J is TRBJ1-1; perhaps TRBD1 as D (6 bases). V lost 4 bases and J lost 5, with 24 bases in between. This CDR3 contains 17 residues. Per the germline V gene, CDR1 is SGHRS and CDR2 is YFSETQ. Here the CDR3 reads CASSRGTNSAPGTEAFF. CDR3 bases: TGCGCCAGCAGCCGGGGGACAAATTCCGCACCCGGGACTGAAGCTTTCTTT. The full variable domain, rest sourced from reference TRBV5-1 and TRBJ1-1, is KAGVTQTPRYLIKTRGQQVTLSCSPISGHRSVSWYQQTPGQGLQFLFEYFSETQRNKGNFPGRFSGRQFSNSRSEMNVSTLELGDSALYLCASSRGTNSAPGTEAFFGQGTRLTVV.

This clone was picked up one time. The genes are TRBV28 and TRBJ1-6, with TRBD1 as a possible D gene (6 bases). Germline CDR1 and CDR2: MDHEN and SYDVKM. CDR3 length: 16 residues. Trimming took off 6 bases at V and 14 bases at J, with 26 bases between the two ends. The CDR3 DNA sequence: TGTGCCAGCAGCCTCTGGGGGGGCCCCAATAGGAGAGCCCTCCACTTT. Protein product: CASSLWGGPNRRALHF.

The CDR3 here is CAYVEGMVGNTEAFF. The CDR3 bases are TGTGCCTACGTAGAGGGAATGGTGGGGAACACTGAAGCTTTCTTT. This chain links TRBV30 with TRBJ1-1, with no clear D. Trimming removed 7 bases at V and 1 base at J, with 19 bases between. CDR1 and CDR2 (germline): GTSNPN, SVGIG (reference sequence). The CDR3 contains 15 residues.

CDR3 sequence (DNA): TGTGCCAGCGACCCTGGAGGGAACACTGAAGCTTTCTTT. It codes for CASDPGGNTEAFF. The V and J genes are TRBV12-3 or TRBV12-4 and TRBJ1-1; no definite D call. Deletions cut 8 bases from V and 1 base from J, with 11 bases between. CDR3 length equals 13 residues.

Details on this clone: A junction end diverges from the germline sequence, so it may reflect a read error. The rearrangement joins TRBV7-3 to TRBJ2-5; 8 bases are a match to TRBD2. The CDR3 consists of 15 residues. Per the germline V gene, CDR1 is SGHTA and CDR2 is FQGTGA. CDR3 region: CASSLNGGAQETQYF. In nucleotides, the CDR3 is TGTGCCAGCAGTTTAAACGGGGGGGCCCAAGAGACCCAGTACTTC.

The rearrangement joins TRBV5-1 to TRBJ1-1; 8 bases agree with TRBD1. Germline CDR1 reads SGHRS; CDR2 reads YFSETQ. This CDR3 is 14 amino acids long. The J segment lost 3 bases and the V segment lost 4 bases, leaving 5 bases of the junction unmatched. In DNA, the CDR3 is TGCGCCAGCAGCGCACAGGGGGAGGACACTGAAGCTTTCTTT. Its protein product is CASSAQGEDTEAFF.

This clone has a handful of counts. The V and J genes are TRBV5-6 and TRBJ2-5; D is unclear. In germline, CDR1 is SGHDT, CDR2 YYEEEE. This CDR3 spans 12 amino acids. Trimming removed 0 bases from V and 4 bases from J, with 4 bases in between. DNA for the CDR3: TGTGCCAGCAGCTTGGCCACAGAGACCCAGTACTTC. Protein: CASSLATETQYF.

This chain joins TRBV6-2 or TRBV6-3 and TRBJ2-7; D uncertain. V was shortened by 0 bases and J by 5 bases, with 11 bases between the two germline ends. The CDR3 spans 14 residues. CDR1 and CDR2 (germline): MNHEY, SVGEGT. This chain's CDR3 is CASSYSSTENEQYF. Here the CDR3 DNA reads TGTGCCAGCAGTTACTCGAGTACGGAAAACGAGCAGTACTTC.

V is TRBV10-1 and J is TRBJ2-2; D gene ambiguous. The CDR3 extends over 14 amino acids. Germline values: CDR1 WNHNN, CDR2 SYGVQD (reference sequence). V was shortened by 4 bases and J by 6 bases, with 12 bases between the two germline ends. CDR3 in DNA: TGCGCCAGCAGTGGAACAGATTCCCCCGGGGAGCTGTTTTTT. This codes for CASSGTDSPGELFF.

This chain uses TRBV5-1 with TRBJ1-1; possibly TRBD1 for D (5 bases). With 5 bases removed from V and 0 bases from J, the gap between germline ends came to 20 bases. This CDR3 is built from 17 residues. Germline V gives CDR1 SGHRS, CDR2 YFSETQ. As DNA, the CDR3 is TGCGCCAGCAGGGGCGTGAGGGGAACTCGCATGAACACTGAAGCTTTCTTT. It encodes CASRGVRGTRMNTEAFF.

The rearrangement joins TRBV5-1 to TRBJ1-4; D is unclear. The CDR3 runs 16 residues. V lost 0 bases and J 3 bases, leaving 12 bases between the germline ends. Germline CDR1 is SGHRS and CDR2 is YFSETQ. The chain's CDR3 is CASSLAGSGSNEKLFF. CDR3 nucleotide sequence: TGCGCCAGCAGCTTGGCCGGGTCAGGCTCTAATGAAAAACTGTTTTTT.

This sequence joins TRBV11-2 and TRBJ2-5; D perhaps matches TRBD2 (6 bases). V lost 6 bases and J lost 5, with 13 bases in between. The germline CDR1 and CDR2 sequences are SGHAT and FQNNGV. The CDR3 is 13 residues long. CDR3: CASSSVEGETQYF. CDR3 DNA sequence: TGTGCCAGCAGTTCAGTGGAGGGGGAGACCCAGTACTTC. Variable domain in full (rest from reference TRBV11-2 and TRBJ2-5): EAGVAQSPRYKIIEKRQSVAFWCNPISGHATLYWYQQILGQGPKLLIQFQNNGVVDDSQLPKDRFSAERLKGVDSTLKIQPAKLEDSAVYLCASSSVEGETQYFGPGTRLLVL.

CDR3 nucleotides: TGCGCCAGCGCCGCGACAGGGGACTATGGCTACACCTTC. Protein: CASAATGDYGYTF. The V call is TRBV10-1, the J call TRBJ1-2; 8 nucleotides match TRBD1. CDR1 is WNHNN, CDR2 SYGVQD, per germline (reference sequence). This CDR3 is 13 amino acids long. The J segment lost 3 bases and the V segment lost 8 bases, leaving 5 bases of the junction unmatched.

The chain's CDR3 is CASSWTGTETQYF. The DNA of the CDR3 is TGTGCCAGCAGCTGGACAGGGACGGAGACCCAGTACTTC. The chain couples TRBV11-3 to TRBJ2-5, with 8 bases matching TRBD1. Germline V CDR1 and CDR2: SGHNT, YENEEA. The CDR3 is 13 amino acids. Losses at the gene ends were 4 bases for V and 5 bases for J; bases not matched to a gene: 3.

This clone appeared a single time. This chain links TRBV6-5 with TRBJ1-2; D gene unclear. There are 15 residues in the CDR3. The germline V gene has CDR1 MNHEY and CDR2 SVGAGI. Trimming shortened V by 4 bases and J by 6 bases, and 18 bases separated the two germline ends. Written as DNA, the CDR3 is TGTGCCAGCAGTTTACGGCCGAGGGTAGCGGATGGCTACACCTTC. This gives the protein CASSLRPRVADGYTF.

The chain couples TRBV7-9 to TRBJ1-2, with a possible D match to TRBD1 (6 bases). CDR1 and CDR2 (germline): SEHNR, FQNEAQ (reference sequence). The CDR3 consists of 15 residues. Trimming cost V 0 bases and J 4 bases, with 12 bases left between them. The CDR3 spells CASSLAGQGGYGYTF. As DNA, the CDR3 is TGTGCCAGCAGCTTAGCCGGACAAGGGGGCTATGGCTACACCTTC.

The chain carries TRBV12-3 or TRBV12-4 and TRBJ1-5; D gene unclear. Trimming cost V 5 bases and J 9 bases, with 11 bases left between them. The CDR3 totals 12 residues. CDR3 DNA: TGTGCCAGCAGTAGTACGGCGGGGCCCCAGCATTTT. It yields the protein CASSSTAGPQHF.

The chain joins TRBV15 to TRBJ1-1; TRBD1 might be the D (6 bases). CDR1 and CDR2 (germline): LNHNV, YYDKDF (reference sequence). This CDR3 contains 16 residues. V was trimmed by 0 bases and J by 0 bases, leaving 11 bases between them. CDR3 in DNA: TGTGCCACCAGCAGAGATCCGCAGGGGCTGAACACTGAAGCTTTCTTT. Amino acids: CATSRDPQGLNTEAFF.

Only a few counts were recorded for this clone. The CDR3 DNA sequence: TGTGCCAGCACCCGGGGGGTTAATGAAAAACTGTTTTTT. Protein sequence: CASTRGVNEKLFF. The chain joins TRBV28 to TRBJ1-4; D is perhaps TRBD1 (5 bases). The CDR3 runs 13 residues. The V end was cut by 7 bases, the J end by 4 bases, with 10 bases between. The germline V gene encodes CDR1 MDHEN and CDR2 SYDVKM.

The chain joins TRBV7-9 to TRBJ1-5, with TRBD1 matching over 8 bases. V was pared by 5 bases and J by 4 bases, with 4 bases of the junction left unmatched. This CDR3 is built from 14 residues. Per the germline V gene, CDR1 is SEHNR and CDR2 is FQNEAQ (reference sequence). Written as DNA, the CDR3 is TGTGCCAGCAGCCCCGACAGGGGAAATCAGCCCCAGCATTTT. It yields the protein CASSPDRGNQPQHF.

This clone was detected a few times. This sequence joins TRBV30 and TRBJ2-3; D gene uncertain. CDR3 length: 12 amino acids. V shed 0 bases and J shed 3 bases, with 4 bases lying between them. CDR1 GTSNPN and CDR2 SVGIG come from the germline V gene (reference sequence). The DNA for the CDR3 is TGTGCCTGGAGTGTATTGACAGATACGCAGTATTTT. As protein: CAWSVLTDTQYF.

This clone has only one observation. This chain connects TRBV29-1 to TRBJ1-2, with a weak D call TRBD1 (5 bases). The CDR3 has 12 amino acids. V lost 6 bases, J lost 4 bases, and 12 bases lay in between. Germline CDR1 and CDR2: SQVTM and ANQGSEA. The CDR3 region is CSVAGYTYGYTF. DNA for the CDR3: TGCAGCGTCGCAGGGTATACCTATGGCTACACCTTC.